This TCR beta chain was sequenced during a study of spatial heterogeneity in lung cancer. In the study overall: Donors were some 72 untreated early-stage non-small cell lung cancer patients.

TCRdb fed the 5' RACE reads into MiXCR, producing one record per CDR3 protein. The sample has tens of thousands of distinct CDR3 sequences, 10% to 15% seen once. As to time point: blood at routine non-recurrence follow-up after resection. Unsorted tumor, nontumor lung tissue or cryopreserved PBMC supplied the whole RNA. This clonotype was found many times. The germline gene is not matched at one end of the junction; a read error may be the cause. The CDR3 length is 13 residues. This receptor was taken from a male donor with early-stage non-small cell lung cancer. The rearrangement joins TRBV12-3 or TRBV12-4 to TRBJ2-3; the D gene is possibly TRBD1 (5 bases). The specimen comprised PBMCs, sampled at follow-up. CDR3 sequence reads: CASSFRGTDTQYF. CDR3 nucleotides: TGTGCCAGTAGTTTCAGGGGCACAGATACGCAGTATTTT.